The 7 T cell receptor beta chains listed next were all sequenced from one sample in a study of blood T cell repertoires in COVID-19. Generated by immunoSEQ multiplex PCR, the TCRdb table keeps only in-frame clones and is missing some. This sample yields about 270,000 clones, of which 82% are seen a single time; around 2.9% belongs to the top ten. Source material: peripheral blood. The receptors come from a woman aged 18-29 years with acute or convalescent COVID-19.

CDR3 sequence reads: CAYTRAGQGYEQYF. Written as DNA, the CDR3 is TGTGCCTATACCCGGGCAGGACAGGGCTACGAGCAGTACTTC. This chain uses TRBV2 with TRBJ2-7, with TRBD1 matching 8 bases. From germline, CDR1 is SNHLY and CDR2 FYNNEI. The trim removed 11 bases at V and 3 bases at J, leaving 12 bases unmatched. This CDR3 contains 14 residues.

The rearrangement links TRBV6-5 to TRBJ2-7; 9 bases agree with TRBD2. CDR3 length: 14 amino acids. Per germline, CDR1 MNHEY and CDR2 SVGAGI. Trimming took 6 bases from V and 3 from J; bases not matched to a gene: 6. DNA of the CDR3: TGTGCCAGCAGGAATAGCGGGAGCGTCTACGAGCAGTACTTC. Amino acids: CASRNSGSVYEQYF.

This clone was found once. CDR3 sequence reads: CASSLQAGVAATQYF. The DNA for the CDR3 is TGTGCCAGCAGCTTACAAGCGGGAGTTGCTGCGACCCAGTACTTC. The chain employs TRBV11-2 and TRBJ2-5, with TRBD2 matching 8 bases. The CDR3 runs 15 residues. V lost 2 bases, J lost 7 bases, and 9 bases stayed unmatched. Germline CDR1 reads SGHAT; CDR2 reads FQNNGV.

The chain employs TRBV2 and TRBJ1-1, with D possibly TRBD1 on 6 matching bases. The V gene lost 6 bases and the J gene lost 2 bases, with 10 bases spanning the gap. This CDR3 spans 13 amino acids. Germline V gene sequence: CDR1 SNHLY, CDR2 FYNNEI. The CDR3 here is CASRGTLNTEAFF. In DNA form, the CDR3 reads TGTGCCAGCAGGGGGACACTTAACACTGAAGCTTTCTTT.

This sequence joins TRBV19 and TRBJ2-7; maybe TRBD1 (5 bases). Trimming took off 5 bases at V and 3 bases at J, with 17 bases between the two ends. The CDR3 consists of 15 residues. Per the germline V gene, CDR1 is LNHDA and CDR2 is SQIVND (reference sequence). The CDR3 sequence: CASSDLGHVSYEQYF. DNA of the CDR3: TGTGCCAGTAGTGATTTGGGGCATGTCAGCTACGAGCAGTACTTC.

This clone occurred once. Other DNA sequences in the sample encode the same CDR3. V usage is TRBV27 and J usage is TRBJ2-7, with D possibly TRBD2 on 5 matching bases. Looked up from germline, CDR1 is MNHEY and CDR2 is SMNVEV (reference sequence). Trimming cost V 2 bases and J 4 bases, with 6 bases left between them. The CDR3 spans 12 residues. The CDR3 region is CASSLGGYEQYF. In nucleotides, the CDR3 is TGTGCCAGCAGTTTAGGCGGGTACGAGCAGTACTTC.

This sequence joins TRBV2 and TRBJ2-1; TRBD2 aligns across 15 bases. The V and J ends lost 7 bases and 8 bases, in that order; junction bases with no gene match: 6. The CDR3 loop spans 15 amino acids. Germline CDR1 is SNHLY and CDR2 is FYNNEI. The CDR3 DNA follows: TGTGCCAGCACCCAAGGACTAGCGGGAGGGGATGAGCAGTTCTTC. This gives the protein CASTQGLAGGDEQFF.